The 29 T cell receptor beta chains below were found in one sample sequenced in a study of graft-versus-host responses after intestinal transplantation. Here immunoSEQ multiplex PCR was the method, and the copy in TCRdb shows in-frame clones only, minus some. The table shows some 31,000 clones, with 93% occurring only once. The sample consisted of PBMCs, taken approximately 66 days after intestinal transplant. These receptors all come from a human patient who received an intestinal transplant, so some T cells may come from the graft donor.

The V call is TRBV19, the J call TRBJ2-1, with TRBD2 as a possible D gene (5 bases). In germline, CDR1 is LNHDA, CDR2 SQIVND (reference sequence). V dropped 2 bases and J dropped 8 bases, with 16 bases sitting between them. There are 15 residues in the CDR3. CDR3 DNA sequence: TGTGCCAGTAGTATAATAAGCGGACCTACTGATGAGCAGTTCTTC. Amino acid sequence: CASSIISGPTDEQFF.

This clone was seen just once. The chain uses TRBV9 and TRBJ2-2; 9 bases map to TRBD1. This CDR3 is 17 amino acids long. Per germline, CDR1 SGDLS and CDR2 YYNGEE. V was pared by 4 bases and J by 4 bases, with 11 bases of the junction left unmatched. CDR3 sequence reads: CASSYQAHRGRTGELFF. The DNA of the CDR3 is TGTGCCAGCAGCTATCAAGCCCACAGGGGGCGCACCGGGGAGCTGTTTTTT.

V usage is TRBV5-1 and J usage is TRBJ1-1; possibly TRBD1 for D (6 bases). The CDR3 contains 14 residues. Germline V CDR1 and CDR2: SGHRS, YFSETQ. The V end lost 4 bases, the J end lost 2 bases, and 12 bases lay between the germline ends. This CDR3 is CASSPDSSNTEAFF. CDR3 DNA: TGCGCCAGCAGCCCGGACAGCTCTAACACTGAAGCTTTCTTT.

The CDR3: CASSPGTGGSSGANVLTF. DNA of the CDR3: TGTGCCAGCTCACCAGGGACAGGGGGCAGCTCTGGGGCCAACGTCCTGACTTTC. The chain combines TRBV18 with TRBJ2-6; 12 bases agree with TRBD1. This CDR3 region has 18 residues. Germline CDR1 reads KGHSH; CDR2 reads LQKENI. J lost 0 bases, V lost 2 bases, and 2 bases had no gene match.

The chain recombines TRBV19 with TRBJ1-5, with D hard to call. Between the trimmed V and J ends, which lost 11 bases and 4 bases, there was a span of 12 bases. The germline gives CDR1 LNHDA, CDR2 SQIVND (reference sequence). This CDR3 is built from 12 residues. The CDR3 region is CAVGPINQPQHF. CDR3 in DNA: TGTGCCGTTGGCCCTATTAATCAGCCCCAGCATTTT. Drawing the rest from reference TRBV19 and TRBJ1-5, the complete variable domain is DGGITQSPKYLFRKEGQNVTLSCEQNLNHDAMYWYRQDPGQGLRLIYYSQIVNDFQKGDIAEGYSVSREKKESFPLTVTSAQKNPTAFYLCAVGPINQPQHFGDGTRLSIL.

The genes are TRBV11-2 and TRBJ2-3; D might be TRBD2 (5 bases). CDR3 length: 17 residues. The V and J ends lost 3 bases and 4 bases respectively, with 20 bases between them. CDR1 is SGHAT and CDR2 is FQNNGV in the germline V gene. The CDR3 sequence is CASSLYQLGGPADTQYF. The CDR3 nucleotides are TGTGCCAGCAGCTTGTACCAACTAGGAGGACCCGCAGATACGCAGTATTTT.

The chain is built from TRBV7-1 and TRBJ2-6, with unresolved D. TRBV7-1 is flagged as an ORF with uncertain function. The CDR3 sequence is 19 residues long. The V end was cut by 5 bases, the J end by 5 bases, with 25 bases between. The CDR3 coding sequence is TGTGCCAGCAGCAGCCCTCCTCACGAGGAACAAAGTCGGGCCAACGTCCTGACTTTC. Translation gives CASSSPPHEEQSRANVLTF.

The V call is TRBV19, the J call TRBJ2-1; 9 positions agree with TRBD2. The CDR3 has 15 residues. Germline-derived CDR1 and CDR2 are LNHDA and SQIVND (reference sequence). Trimming took 3 bases from V and 3 from J; bases not matched to a gene: 3. The CDR3 DNA is TGTGCCAGTAGTATTACTAGCGGGTTCTACAATGAGCAGTTCTTC. Encoded protein: CASSITSGFYNEQFF.

The chain joins TRBV11-2 to TRBJ1-2, with D maybe TRBD1 (5 bases). In germline, CDR1 is SGHAT, CDR2 FQNNGV. The germline V and J ends were trimmed by 3 bases and 6 bases, with 17 bases remaining between them. The CDR3 spans 15 residues. CDR3 in amino acids: CASSFSAGSSHGYTF. The CDR3 DNA reads as TGTGCCAGCAGCTTCTCAGCAGGGTCATCCCATGGCTACACCTTC.

This chain joins TRBV27 and TRBJ1-2; 10 positions agree with TRBD1. Germline assignment: CDR1 MNHEY and CDR2 SMNVEV (reference sequence). With 7 bases clipped from V and 0 bases from J, the junction kept 11 bases outside the gene matches. The length of the CDR3 is 17 residues. CDR3 sequence (DNA): TGTGCCAGCAAGGCGGGGACAGGGGCCGAATCTAACTATGGCTACACCTTC. Its protein is CASKAGTGAESNYGYTF.

The gene calls are TRBV27 and TRBJ1-4; the D is unclear. V gave up 3 bases and J gave up 4 bases, with 9 bases separating them. This CDR3 is built from 14 residues. Looked up from germline, CDR1 is MNHEY and CDR2 is SMNVEV (reference sequence). The CDR3 bases are TGTGCCAGCAGTTTGTTCGGGGATAATGAAAAACTGTTTTTT. Encoded protein: CASSLFGDNEKLFF.

The sample holds one count of this clone. The V call is TRBV9, the J call TRBJ1-6; TRBD1 is a possible D gene (6 bases). This CDR3 has 16 amino acids. The V end was cut by 4 bases, the J end by 2 bases, with 13 bases between. Germline V gives CDR1 SGDLS, CDR2 YYNGEE. The CDR3 reads CASSPGAGAYNSPLHF. Here the CDR3 DNA reads TGTGCCAGCAGCCCGGGGGCGGGGGCCTATAATTCACCCCTCCACTTT. The full variable domain, its missing parts supplied by reference TRBV9 and TRBJ1-6, is DSGVTQTPKHLITATGQRVTLRCSPRSGDLSVYWYQQSLDQGLQFLIQYYNGEERAKGNILERFSAQQFPDLHSELNLSSLELGDSALYFCASSPGAGAYNSPLHFGNGTRLTVT.

This clone was seen once. Here the CDR3 DNA reads TGTGCCAGCAGCCAAGTCGGCGGGGCGGTTGGGCAGGGGGACACTGAAGCTTTCTTT. It translates to CASSQVGGAVGQGDTEAFF. The V call is TRBV4-2, the J call TRBJ1-1; 7 bases fit TRBD1. The trim removed 1 base at V and 3 bases at J, leaving 17 bases unmatched. In germline, CDR1 is LGHNA, CDR2 YNFKEQ. This CDR3 spans 19 amino acids.

The rearrangement joins TRBV30 to TRBJ2-2, with 8 bases identical to TRBD1. With V trimmed by 2 bases and J by 8 bases, 19 bases remained unmatched. Looked up from germline, CDR1 is GTSNPN and CDR2 is SVGIG (reference sequence). This CDR3 contains 18 residues. CDR3 bases: TGTGCCTGGAGTACCAAGACAGGGGAGTTTCGTATTTTGGGGGAGCTGTTTTTT. Translation gives CAWSTKTGEFRILGELFF.

Only a few counts were recorded for this clone. The chain uses TRBV5-1 and TRBJ2-5, with D possibly being TRBD1 or TRBD2 (5 bases each). V was shortened by 4 bases and J by 5 bases, with 15 bases between the two germline ends. The CDR3 runs to 14 residues. CDR1 and CDR2 (germline): SGHRS, YFSETQ. The chain's CDR3 is CASSPRDGVETQYF. The CDR3 region has the DNA TGCGCCAGCAGCCCCCGGGACGGAGTTGAGACCCAGTACTTC.

The rearrangement links TRBV30 to TRBJ2-4; 8 bases match TRBD2. Looked up from germline, CDR1 is GTSNPN and CDR2 is SVGIG (reference sequence). Trimming cost V 3 bases and J 6 bases; bases outside gene matches: 7. This CDR3 has 14 residues. The CDR3 spells CAWRHSSGRNIQYF. The CDR3, as DNA: TGTGCCTGGAGACACAGCAGCGGGAGAAACATTCAGTACTTC. Using reference TRBV30 and TRBJ2-4 for the parts outside the CDR3, the full variable domain is SQTIHQWPATLVQPVGSPLSLECTVEGTSNPNLYWYRQAAGRGLQLLFYSVGIGQISSEVPQNLSASRPQDRQFILSSKKLLLSDSGFYLCAWRHSSGRNIQYFGAGTRLSVL.

The gene calls are TRBV15 and TRBJ1-5; D is possibly TRBD1 (5 bases). The V end was cut by 7 bases, the J end by 2 bases, with 18 bases between. Germline V gene data show CDR1 as LNHNV and CDR2 as YYDKDF (reference sequence). CDR3 size: 16 residues. CDR3 DNA sequence: TGTGCCACCACGGGGACCGCCGACGGGGGCAATCAGCCCCAGCATTTT. Its translation is CATTGTADGGNQPQHF.

This clone was seen a handful of times. The V gene is TRBV5-6, the J gene TRBJ2-7; possible D gene TRBD2, 6 bases. Trimming shortened V by 1 base and J by 3 bases, and 8 bases separated the two germline ends. The CDR3 contains 13 residues. Germline V lookup: CDR1 SGHDT, CDR2 YYEEEE. The CDR3, as DNA: TGTGCCAGCAGCTTGTGGGGGGTCTACGAGCAGTACTTC. Translation: CASSLWGVYEQYF.

This clone was observed once. This chain links TRBV6-1 with TRBJ1-1, with TRBD1 as a possible D gene (6 bases). V was cut by 8 bases and J by 4 bases, with 14 bases left in between. Germline CDR1 and CDR2: MNHNS and SASEGT. The CDR3 totals 13 residues. CDR3 bases: TGTGCCAGCCGAGGGGACAAGGGCACTGAAGCTTTCTTT. Its protein is CASRGDKGTEAFF.

The rearrangement joins TRBV7-7 to TRBJ1-1; D is uncertain. CDR1 and CDR2 from the germline V gene are SSHAT and FNYEAQ (reference sequence). The CDR3 extends over 13 amino acids. Deletions cut 1 base from V and 1 base from J, with 4 bases between. CDR3 bases: TGTGCCAGCAGCTTAGGACAGAACACTGAAGCTTTCTTT. Its protein product is CASSLGQNTEAFF. The whole variable domain, remainder taken from reference TRBV7-7 and TRBJ1-1, is GAGVSQSPRYKVTKRGQDVTLRCDPISSHATLYWYQQALGQGPEFLTYFNYEAQPDKSGLPSDRFSAERPEGSISTLTIQRTEQRDSAMYRCASSLGQNTEAFFGQGTRLTVV.

V and J are TRBV12-5 and TRBJ1-1; D unclear. CDR1 is LGHNT, CDR2 FRNRAP, per germline. The CDR3 has 11 residues. Trimming removed 5 bases at V and 5 bases at J, with 6 bases between. This CDR3 is CASGPGTEAFF. In DNA, the CDR3 is TGTGCTAGTGGTCCGGGTACTGAAGCTTTCTTT.

The chain has TRBV5-4 and TRBJ2-7; D tentatively reads TRBD1 or TRBD2 (5 bases each). Trimming removed 5 bases from V and 4 bases from J, with 13 bases in between. Germline V gene data show CDR1 as SGHNT and CDR2 as YYREEE (reference sequence). The length of the CDR3 is 13 residues. The CDR3 nucleotides read TGTGCCAGCAGTCGGGACCTTCCTTACGAGCAGTACTTC. It codes for CASSRDLPYEQYF.

The chain employs TRBV11-2 and TRBJ2-7; D may be TRBD2 (5 bases). This CDR3 has 13 residues. Trimming took 5 bases from V and 2 from J, leaving 10 bases between them. Germline V gene sequence: CDR1 SGHAT, CDR2 FQNNGV. CDR3 region: CASSPSPTYEQYF. The CDR3, as DNA: TGTGCCAGCAGCCCTAGCCCCACCTACGAGCAGTACTTC.

The chain uses TRBV27 and TRBJ2-3; D is tentatively TRBD1 or TRBD2 (5 bases each). The CDR3 loop spans 18 amino acids. Trimming pared 7 bases from V and 5 bases from J, leaving 28 bases between. CDR1 is MNHEY and CDR2 is SMNVEV in the germline V gene (reference sequence). Here the CDR3 DNA reads TGTGCCAGCATTCGACAGTTTCCCCCGGGGTACGAGAGAGATACGCAGTATTTT. It codes for CASIRQFPPGYERDTQYF.

The chain carries TRBV29-1 and TRBJ2-3, with 10 bases identical to TRBD1. CDR1 is SQVTM, CDR2 ANQGSEA, per germline. CDR3 length: 19 amino acids. The J segment lost 1 base and the V segment lost 6 bases, leaving 19 bases of the junction unmatched. This chain's CDR3 is CSVALGQGDWTWGTDTQYF. DNA of the CDR3: TGCAGCGTCGCGCTCGGACAGGGGGATTGGACTTGGGGCACAGATACGCAGTATTTT.

This chain joins TRBV19 and TRBJ1-6, with 9 positions matching TRBD1. Trimming at V came to 5 bases and at J to 9 bases, leaving 8 bases not matched to a gene. Germline V gene lookup returns CDR1 LNHDA and CDR2 SQIVND (reference sequence). This CDR3 region has 15 residues. Here the CDR3 reads CASSEPGQGSSPLHF. In DNA, the CDR3 is TGTGCCAGTAGTGAACCGGGACAGGGATCTTCACCCCTCCACTTT. The entire variable domain, with the rest obtained from reference TRBV19 and TRBJ1-6, is as follows: DGGITQSPKYLFRKEGQNVTLSCEQNLNHDAMYWYRQDPGQGLRLIYYSQIVNDFQKGDIAEGYSVSREKKESFPLTVTSAQKNPTAFYLCASSEPGQGSSPLHFGNGTRLTVT.

This sequence joins TRBV27 and TRBJ2-3; D perhaps matches TRBD1 (6 bases). V was trimmed by 4 bases and J by 2 bases, leaving 19 bases between them. This CDR3 is 17 amino acids long. In germline, CDR1 is MNHEY, CDR2 SMNVEV (reference sequence). CDR3 sequence reads: CASSSDEQGHYTDTQYF. DNA for the CDR3: TGTGCCAGCAGTTCCGACGAGCAGGGACATTACACAGATACGCAGTATTTT.

This chain joins TRBV5-1 and TRBJ2-7; D might be TRBD2 (6 bases). Germline CDR1 SGHRS, CDR2 YFSETQ. V was trimmed by 0 bases and J by 5 bases, leaving 12 bases between them. The CDR3 has 14 residues. The CDR3 DNA reads TGCGCCAGCAGCTTGGTTGGAGGGGTCGACGAGCAGTACTTC. Translation gives CASSLVGGVDEQYF.

This chain joins TRBV27 and TRBJ2-4; the D gene is possibly TRBD1 (6 bases). V lost 6 bases to trimming and J lost 3 bases, with 18 bases between them. The CDR3 runs to 16 residues. Looked up from germline, CDR1 is MNHEY and CDR2 is SMNVEV (reference sequence). CDR3 DNA: TGTGCCAGCAGCTACAAAGTCATGGACAGCAAAAACATTCAGTACTTC. It specifies CASSYKVMDSKNIQYF.